The sequence of this TCR beta chain was determined in a study of blood T cell repertoires in COVID-19. Study details: PBMCs, B-cell-depleted T cells, or T cells provided the cDNA or gDNA that made up the material.

Per the study methods: Reference gene primer amplification gave nucleated cell count estimates. Here immunoSEQ multiplex PCR was the method, and the copy in TCRdb shows in-frame clones only, minus some. The V and J calls and clone size are taken from that table; D and trimming were inferred from the DNA. The sample comprises around 50,000 clones, 88% of which are singletons, and over 7.5% rests with the top ten. The CDR3 is 16 amino acids. V was pared by 3 bases and J by 5 bases, with 8 bases of the junction left unmatched. Germline-derived CDR1 and CDR2 are MDHEN and SYDVKM. The sample taken for sequencing was peripheral blood. This TCR came from a man aged 45-65 years with active COVID-19. This rearrangement joins TRBV28 to TRBJ2-3; 10 nucleotides align to TRBD2. DNA for the CDR3: TGTGCCAGCAGTTTGGTGGAGCGGGAGGGGGTAGATACGCAGTATTTT. Protein sequence: CASSLVEREGVDTQYF.